Detailed here is one T cell receptor beta chain. This table comes from immunoSEQ multiplex PCR, and its TCRdb copy is limited to in-frame clones, with some not included. Of some 140,000 clones listed, roughly 90% were seen once; the top ten hold 1.9%. Germline V lookup: CDR1 MNHEY, CDR2 SVGAGI. This CDR3 has 14 residues. V lost 6 bases to trimming and J lost 5 bases, with 16 bases between them. The data are from a study of T cell responses to AZD1222 COVID-19 vaccine. The chain is built from TRBV6-5 and TRBJ2-5; tentatively, D is TRBD1 or TRBD2 (6 bases each). Sequences were derived from peripheral blood, sampled on day 0 of AZD1222 vaccination. The origin of this receptor is an adult in good health. The CDR3 sequence: CASSPGRGGETQYF. The CDR3, as DNA: TGTGCCAGCAGCCCGGGCAGGGGAGGTGAGACCCAGTACTTC.